These 13 T cell receptor beta chains originate from one sample sequenced in a study of cytomegalovirus exposure and HLA in healthy donors. The PCR ran on 60 Vbeta and 13 Jbeta primers. Assay used: immunoSEQ multiplex PCR; TCRdb lists only in-frame clones, some missing. The repertoire shows 75,000 to 95,000 clones; the top ten hold 5.5%. Sequencing used PBMCs. The origin of the receptors is a girl aged 10 to 17 in good health and CMV-seropositive.

J is TRBJ1-1 and V is TRBV5-6; possible D gene TRBD1, 6 bases. Between the trimmed V and J ends, which lost 0 bases and 3 bases, there was a span of 9 bases. The CDR3 runs 14 residues. From germline, CDR1 is SGHDT and CDR2 YYEEEE. The CDR3 spells CASSLEAGDTEAFF. The CDR3 DNA reads as TGTGCCAGCAGCTTGGAAGCAGGGGACACTGAAGCTTTCTTT.

The rearrangement uses TRBV7-9 and TRBJ2-6; unclear D gene. The germline V gene has CDR1 SEHNR and CDR2 FQNEAQ (reference sequence). V lost 8 bases to trimming and J lost 2 bases, with 7 bases between them. This CDR3 comprises 13 residues. The CDR3 sequence is CASPIPGANVLTF. In nucleotides, the CDR3 is TGTGCCAGCCCCATTCCTGGGGCCAACGTCCTGACTTTC.

The rearrangement uses TRBV6-6 and TRBJ1-1; D remains ambiguous. Trimming stripped 6 bases from V and 1 base from J, with 15 bases between. The germline V gene encodes CDR1 MNHNY and CDR2 SVGAGI (reference sequence). This CDR3 region has 15 residues. The CDR3 is CASRHPTGGNTEAFF. In nucleotides, the CDR3 is TGTGCCAGCAGACACCCGACGGGAGGGAACACTGAAGCTTTCTTT.

The chain couples TRBV19 to TRBJ2-3; the D gene is possibly TRBD1 (7 bases). The germline V and J ends were trimmed by 2 bases and 4 bases, with 16 bases remaining between them. The CDR3 runs to 16 residues. Germline V gene sequence: CDR1 LNHDA, CDR2 SQIVND (reference sequence). The CDR3 sequence: CASSILPGGNADTQYF. CDR3 DNA sequence: TGTGCCAGTAGTATACTCCCAGGGGGGAACGCAGATACGCAGTATTTT.

The chain combines TRBV4-2 with TRBJ1-1; 9 bases are a match to TRBD1. CDR1 LGHNA and CDR2 YNFKEQ come from the germline V gene. This CDR3 is built from 14 residues. V was pared by 4 bases and J by 4 bases, with 4 bases of the junction left unmatched. CDR3 loop: CASSLPQGATEAFF. As DNA, the CDR3 is TGTGCCAGCAGCCTACCACAGGGGGCCACTGAAGCTTTCTTT.

This chain joins TRBV14 and TRBJ1-1, with D maybe TRBD1 (6 bases). The CDR3 is 17 residues long. From germline, CDR1 is SGHDN and CDR2 FVKESK. Trimming removed 0 bases from V and 1 base from J, with 15 bases in between. CDR3 sequence: CASSQDIGTNWNTEAFF. CDR3 in DNA: TGTGCCAGCAGCCAAGATATTGGGACAAACTGGAACACTGAAGCTTTCTTT.

The chain recombines TRBV4-1 with TRBJ2-7, with TRBD1 identical over 8 bases. The CDR3 is made up of 15 amino acids. Germline assignment: CDR1 MGHRA and CDR2 YSYEKL. The junction had 6 bases not matched to a gene; V was cut back by 3 bases and J by 2 bases. CDR3 in amino acids: CASSHGQGEAYEQYF. For the CDR3, the DNA is TGCGCCAGCAGCCACGGACAGGGAGAAGCCTACGAGCAGTACTTC.

V and J are TRBV6-6 and TRBJ1-5; 8 nucleotides line up with TRBD1. Trimming at V came to 5 bases and at J to 7 bases, leaving 7 bases not matched to a gene. Germline CDR1 MNHNY, CDR2 SVGAGI (reference sequence). This CDR3 has 14 residues. The CDR3 loop is CASSKQGGGQPQHF. The CDR3 DNA is TGTGCCAGCAGTAAACAGGGGGGAGGACAGCCCCAGCATTTT.

The chain is built from TRBV19 and TRBJ2-5; TRBD2 matches 7 bases. Germline CDR1 and CDR2: LNHDA and SQIVND (reference sequence). This CDR3 region has 15 residues. V was clipped by 0 bases and J by 5 bases; unmatched bases: 6. The CDR3 DNA reads as TGTGCCAGTAGTATAGAAGCTAGCGGTGGGGAGACCCAGTACTTC. Amino acids: CASSIEASGGETQYF.

The genes are TRBV5-1 and TRBJ1-1, with D uncertain. The CDR3 length is 13 residues. V lost 2 bases, J lost 11 bases, and 16 bases lay in between. Per germline, CDR1 SGHRS and CDR2 YFSETQ. Here the CDR3 reads CASSFRELTLAFF. The CDR3 bases are TGCGCCAGCAGCTTCCGGGAGCTAACGCTCGCTTTCTTT. Variable domain in full (rest from reference TRBV5-1 and TRBJ1-1): KAGVTQTPRYLIKTRGQQVTLSCSPISGHRSVSWYQQTPGQGLQFLFEYFSETQRNKGNFPGRFSGRQFSNSRSEMNVSTLELGDSALYLCASSFRELTLAFFGQGTRLTVV.

This chain connects TRBV11-3 to TRBJ2-1, with D maybe TRBD2 (6 bases). The CDR3 is 16 amino acids. Trimming cost V 5 bases and J 5 bases, with 19 bases left between them. Looked up from germline, CDR1 is SGHNT and CDR2 is YENEEA. Here the CDR3 DNA reads TGTGCCAGCAGCACTATAACCGGGACGGGGGACAATGAGCAGTTCTTC. Translating gives CASSTITGTGDNEQFF. The entire variable domain, with the rest obtained from reference TRBV11-3 and TRBJ2-1, is as follows: EAGVVQSPRYKIIEKKQPVAFWCNPISGHNTLYWYLQNLGQGPELLIRYENEEAVDDSQLPKDRFSAERLKGVDSTLKIQPAELGDSAVYLCASSTITGTGDNEQFFGPGTRLTVL.

The chain joins TRBV5-4 to TRBJ2-7, with D unclear. Trimming pared 0 bases from V and 4 bases from J, leaving 14 bases between. The CDR3 runs to 15 residues. Germline values: CDR1 SGHNT, CDR2 YYREEE (reference sequence). In DNA form, the CDR3 reads TGTGCCAGCAGCTTGGCTGGCGGTGGTTGGTACGAGCAGTACTTC. Protein: CASSLAGGGWYEQYF. Looking up the rest from reference TRBV5-4 and TRBJ2-7 gives the full variable domain: ETGVTQSPTHLIKTRGQQVTLRCSSQSGHNTVSWYQQALGQGPQFIFQYYREEENGRGNFPPRFSGLQFPNYSSELNVNALELDDSALYLCASSLAGGGWYEQYFGPGTRLTVT.

The chain uses TRBV6-6 and TRBJ2-7, with TRBD2 matching over 10 bases. The V gene end was trimmed by 8 bases and the J gene end by 3 bases; junction bases not matched to a gene: 4. This CDR3 comprises 13 residues. CDR1 MNHNY and CDR2 SVGAGI come from the germline V gene (reference sequence). CDR3 loop: CASGLAERYEQYV. The CDR3 nucleotides are TGTGCCAGCGGACTAGCGGAGCGCTACGAGCAGTACGTC.